This TCR beta chain stems from a study of tumor-infiltrating lymphocytes in primary liver carcinoma. Total RNA amounting to roughly 450 ng was the source from which TCR beta cDNA was made with a constant-region primer. ARM-PCR was slightly modified, and three nested multiplex PCR rounds with it gave rise to the TCR beta libraries. Forward primers for TRBV1-TRBV30 and a C-beta reverse primer served the first two PCR rounds, at around 11 cycles each. MiXCR, run by TCRdb on the multiplex PCR reads, gives a single entry per CDR3 protein. The sample lists about 180,000 distinct CDR3 sequences; 60% were seen once. J gave up 4 bases and V 1 base, and 3 bases lay outside the gene matches. The CDR3 spans 14 residues. This clonotype was detected a few times. Germline DNA was extracted too, while blood RNA derived from unsorted whole blood. Patients carried chronic HBV infection without prior treatment.

The chain carries TRBV12-3 or TRBV12-4 and TRBJ2-7, with 8 bases that match TRBD1. The sequenced sample consisted of peripheral blood. The receptor was isolated from a man between 40 and 49 years old with primary liver carcinoma and hepatitis B virus infection. The CDR3 here is CASSLGQGRYEQYF. CDR3 DNA: TGTGCCAGCAGTTTAGGACAGGGGAGGTACGAGCAGTACTTC.